This TCR beta chain came from a study of blood T cell repertoires in COVID-19 (dated by TCRdb to between 2020 and 2021). A note on the overall study: Collaborator samples came from the United States, Italy and Spain and covered acute and convalescent phases of COVID-19. The material from the prospective study consisted of cDNA or gDNA derived from T cells, B-cell-depleted T cells, or PBMCs. Sample metadata almost always included a de-identified subject ID, COVID-19 status, age in years and sex. Where HLA class I and class II types were available, the types were taken from metadata supplied by the sample provider, not from assay-based typing. Samples were obtained from the ongoing ImmuneRACE study (first 160 participants) and from 1,254 subjects provided by 6 global collaborators. The dataset comprised deeply sampled blood TCRbeta repertoires from subjects exposed to, actively infected with, or recovered from COVID-19. The repertoires were released in a freely available public database intended as a resource for research on the immune response to SARS-CoV-2.

The CDR3 has 14 amino acids, counting the end cysteine and phenylalanine. Just CDR3 DNA is preserved here, 42 bases in frame from base 1. V is cut back by 3 bases and J by 5 bases, with 4 bases in the junction unmatched. CDR1 and CDR2 were assigned from the germline V gene as SGHTA and FQGTGA. About this clone: Its antigen specificity is not known. Per-nucleotide qualities are absent, and no much larger clonotype sits a single base away.

In Seattle, one collaborating source enrolled patients while the infection was active and tracked those patients longitudinally over the course of disease. Each collaborating institution followed its own protocols to collect whole blood in K2EDTA tubes. For TCRbeta analysis, collaborator samples were shipped as frozen whole blood, as isolated PBMCs, or as DNA extracted from either sample type. TCRbeta CDR3 regions were amplified from genomic DNA using the immunoSEQ Assay, a bias-controlled multiplex PCR. The original methods were these. The number of nucleated cells in each sample was estimated by amplification of reference gene primers within the assay. To quantify the absolute abundance of each unique TCRbeta CDR3 rearrangement, sequence reads were collapsed and filtered. Productive Simpson clonality was computed per sample as the square root of Simpson's diversity index over productive rearrangements. In its TCRdb copy, this immuneACCESS table keeps in-frame sequences only and misses some clones. Where compared with another copy, unresolved V genes explain less than half of these, and the others have no known cause. The V and J calls and clone size are taken from that table; D and trimming were inferred from the DNA. For this sample the table gives 150,000 to 180,000 clones, of which 65% to 90% were detected only once. 9% to 14% of the sample comes from the top ten.

The paper as a whole reports these results and caveats: Clinical and demographic metadata were provided uncurated, with the amount varying by source and participant.

The origin of this receptor is a woman between 55 and 75 years old with COVID-19, enrolled during active disease. Sequenced sample: peripheral blood. The V and J genes are TRBV7-3 and TRBJ2-1, and 7 bases in between align with TRBD2. The nucleotide sequence is given as TGTGCCAGCAGCTTGGGCGGGAGCCACAATGAGCAGTTCTTC. This translates into CASSLGGSHNEQFF.